The clone carrying this T cell receptor (beta chain) turned up a few times. Its antigen is currently unknown. The V and J ends lost 0 bases and 2 bases, in that order; junction bases with no gene match: 9. This CDR3 has 17 amino acids. Germline V gene data show CDR1 as MNHEY and CDR2 as SMNVEV (reference sequence). The PCR contained 60 Vbeta and 13 Jbeta primers. Assay: immunoSEQ multiplex PCR; the TCRdb copy retains only in-frame clones and omits some. The sample includes fewer than 85,000 clones, more than 55% seen only once; the top ten take roughly 5.2%. The entry originates in a study of cytomegalovirus exposure and HLA in healthy donors. Study in general: Tens of millions of unique TCRs from HLA-typed donors were held in an early release of data. General study findings and limits: Earlier analysis found most TCR beta V segments productive about 90% or about 30% of the time. Exclusion applied to some V segments, including TRBV6-2 and TRBV6-3, as they were indistinguishable. An analysis that was carried out later associated approximately 17,000 TCR beta sequences with HLA alleles at 0.05 false discovery rate.

The sequence was obtained from a man in his sixties in good health and CMV-seropositive. Specimen: PBMCs. This chain connects TRBV27 to TRBJ1-2, with 7 bases matching TRBD1. Written as DNA, the CDR3 is TGTGCCAGCAGTTTATCAAGAGGGGGACAGTCCAACTATGGCTACACCTTC. Protein product: CASSLSRGGQSNYGYTF.